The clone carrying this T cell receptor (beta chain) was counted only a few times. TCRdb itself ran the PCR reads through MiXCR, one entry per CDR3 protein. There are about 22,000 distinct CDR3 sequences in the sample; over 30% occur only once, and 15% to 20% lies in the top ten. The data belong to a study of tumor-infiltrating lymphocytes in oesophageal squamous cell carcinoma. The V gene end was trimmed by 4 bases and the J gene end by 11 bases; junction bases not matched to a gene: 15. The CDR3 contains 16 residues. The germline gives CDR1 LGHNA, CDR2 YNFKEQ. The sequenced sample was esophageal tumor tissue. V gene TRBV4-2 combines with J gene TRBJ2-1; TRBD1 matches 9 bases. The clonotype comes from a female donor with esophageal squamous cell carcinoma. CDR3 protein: CASSPTGTGSSGKQFF. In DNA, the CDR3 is TGTGCCAGCAGCCCGACCGGGACAGGGTCGTCCGGTAAGCAGTTCTTC.